This TCR beta chain was identified during a study of blood T cell repertoires in COVID-19. Study summary: From the United States, Italy and Spain came samples of acute and convalescent COVID-19. The analysed material was cDNA or gDNA that came from T cells, B-cell-depleted T cells, or PBMCs.

Germline assignment: CDR1 MNHEY and CDR2 SVGAGI. Trimming left V 10 bases short and J 5 bases short, with 14 bases between. The CDR3 contains 12 residues. Per the original methods: Nucleated cell counts were estimated from reference gene primer amplification. Libraries were prepared by immunoSEQ multiplex PCR; TCRdb keeps only in-frame clonotypes and omits some of them. V, J and clone size reflect that table, while D and trimming were determined from the DNA. The sample includes some 180,000 clones, approximately 84% seen only once; the top ten take roughly a tenth. Sequenced material: peripheral blood. The TCR originated in a man aged 70 or older with active or convalescent COVID-19. The chain carries TRBV6-5 and TRBJ1-1; D not resolved. CDR3: CATQPGGTEAFF. DNA for the CDR3: TGTGCCACCCAACCCGGTGGTACTGAAGCTTTCTTT.